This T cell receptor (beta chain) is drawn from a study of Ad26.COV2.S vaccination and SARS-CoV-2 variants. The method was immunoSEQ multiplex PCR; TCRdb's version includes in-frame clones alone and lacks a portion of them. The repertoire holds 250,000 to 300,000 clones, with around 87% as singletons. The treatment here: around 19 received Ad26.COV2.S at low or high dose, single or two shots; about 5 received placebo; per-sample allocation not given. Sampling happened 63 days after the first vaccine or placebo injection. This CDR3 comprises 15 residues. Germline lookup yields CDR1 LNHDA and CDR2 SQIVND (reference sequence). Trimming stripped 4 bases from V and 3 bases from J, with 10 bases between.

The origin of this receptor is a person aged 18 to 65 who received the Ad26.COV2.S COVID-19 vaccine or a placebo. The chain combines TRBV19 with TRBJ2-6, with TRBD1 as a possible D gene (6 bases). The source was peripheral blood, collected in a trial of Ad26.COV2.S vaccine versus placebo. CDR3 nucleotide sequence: TGTGCCAGTAGTACCAGGGGCAGTGGGGCCAACGTCCTGACTTTC. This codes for CASSTRGSGANVLTF.